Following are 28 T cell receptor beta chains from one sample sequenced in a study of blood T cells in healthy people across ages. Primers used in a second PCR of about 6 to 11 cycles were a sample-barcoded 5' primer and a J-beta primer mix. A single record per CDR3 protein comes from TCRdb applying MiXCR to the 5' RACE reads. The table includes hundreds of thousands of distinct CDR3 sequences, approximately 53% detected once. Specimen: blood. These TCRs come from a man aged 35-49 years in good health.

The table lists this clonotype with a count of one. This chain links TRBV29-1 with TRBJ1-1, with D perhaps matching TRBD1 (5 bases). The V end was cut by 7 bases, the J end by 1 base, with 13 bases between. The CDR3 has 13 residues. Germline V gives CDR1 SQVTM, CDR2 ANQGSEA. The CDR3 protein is CSASLGGNTEAFF. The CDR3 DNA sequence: TGCAGCGCATCCCTCGGGGGGAACACTGAAGCTTTCTTT.

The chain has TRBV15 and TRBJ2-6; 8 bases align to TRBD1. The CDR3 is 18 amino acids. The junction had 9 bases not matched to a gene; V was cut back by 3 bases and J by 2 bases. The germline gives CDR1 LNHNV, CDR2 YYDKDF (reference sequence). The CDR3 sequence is CATSSWTGRVTGANVLTF. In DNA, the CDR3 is TGTGCCACCAGCAGCTGGACAGGGCGGGTGACTGGGGCCAACGTCCTGACTTTC. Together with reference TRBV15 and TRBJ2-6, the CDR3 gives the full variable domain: DAMVIQNPRYQVTQFGKPVTLSCSQTLNHNVMYWYQQKSSQAPKLLFHYYDKDFNNEADTPDNFQSRRPNTSFCFLDIRSPGLGDTAMYLCATSSWTGRVTGANVLTFGAGSRLTVL.

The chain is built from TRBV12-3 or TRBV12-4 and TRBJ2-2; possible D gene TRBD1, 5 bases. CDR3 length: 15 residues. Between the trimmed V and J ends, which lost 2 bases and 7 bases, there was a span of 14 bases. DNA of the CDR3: TGTGCCAGCAGTTTAAGTGGCAGGGATCACGGGGAGCTGTTTTTT. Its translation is CASSLSGRDHGELFF.

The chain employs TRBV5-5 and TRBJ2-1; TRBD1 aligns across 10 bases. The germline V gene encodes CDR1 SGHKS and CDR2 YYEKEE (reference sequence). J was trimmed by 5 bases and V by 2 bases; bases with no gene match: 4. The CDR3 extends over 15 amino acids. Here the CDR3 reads CASSLGQGVDNEQFF. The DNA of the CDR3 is TGTGCCAGCAGCTTAGGACAGGGGGTCGACAATGAGCAGTTCTTC.

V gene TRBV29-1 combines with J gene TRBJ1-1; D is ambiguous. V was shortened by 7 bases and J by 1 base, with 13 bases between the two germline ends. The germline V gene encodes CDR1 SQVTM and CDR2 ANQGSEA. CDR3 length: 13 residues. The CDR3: CSGGSPGNTEAFF. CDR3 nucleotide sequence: TGCAGCGGCGGAAGTCCGGGGAACACTGAAGCTTTCTTT.

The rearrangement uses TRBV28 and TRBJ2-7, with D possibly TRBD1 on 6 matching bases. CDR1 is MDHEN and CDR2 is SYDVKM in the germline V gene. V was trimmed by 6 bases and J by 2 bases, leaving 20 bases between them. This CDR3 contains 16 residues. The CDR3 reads CASSPPRQAGAYEQYF. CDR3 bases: TGTGCCAGCAGCCCCCCCCGCCAGGCAGGGGCCTACGAGCAGTACTTC.

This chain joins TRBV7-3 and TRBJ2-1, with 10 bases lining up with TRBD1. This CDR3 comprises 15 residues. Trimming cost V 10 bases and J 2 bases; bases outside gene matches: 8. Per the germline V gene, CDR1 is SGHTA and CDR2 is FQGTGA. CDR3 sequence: CATGTGEYAYNEQFF. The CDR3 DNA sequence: TGTGCCACCGGGACAGGGGAATACGCCTACAATGAGCAGTTCTTC.

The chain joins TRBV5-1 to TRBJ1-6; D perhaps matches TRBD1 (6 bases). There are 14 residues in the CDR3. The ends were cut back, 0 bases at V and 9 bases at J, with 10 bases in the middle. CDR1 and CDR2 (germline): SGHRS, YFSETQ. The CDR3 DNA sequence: TGCGCCAGCAGCTTGGGACAGGATGTTTCACCCCTCCACTTT. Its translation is CASSLGQDVSPLHF.

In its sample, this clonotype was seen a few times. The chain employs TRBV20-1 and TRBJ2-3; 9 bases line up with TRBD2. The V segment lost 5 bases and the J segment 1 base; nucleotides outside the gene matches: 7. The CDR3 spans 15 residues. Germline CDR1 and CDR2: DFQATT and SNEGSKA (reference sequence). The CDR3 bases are TGCAGTGCTGGAACTAGCGGGTACGGCACAGATACGCAGTATTTT. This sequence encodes CSAGTSGYGTDTQYF.

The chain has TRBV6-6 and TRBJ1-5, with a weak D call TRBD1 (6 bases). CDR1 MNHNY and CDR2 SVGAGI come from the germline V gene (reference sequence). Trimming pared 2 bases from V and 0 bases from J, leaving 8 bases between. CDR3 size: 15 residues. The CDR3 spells CASSYGGYSNQPQHF. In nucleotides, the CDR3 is TGTGCCAGCAGTTACGGGGGCTATAGCAATCAGCCCCAGCATTTT.

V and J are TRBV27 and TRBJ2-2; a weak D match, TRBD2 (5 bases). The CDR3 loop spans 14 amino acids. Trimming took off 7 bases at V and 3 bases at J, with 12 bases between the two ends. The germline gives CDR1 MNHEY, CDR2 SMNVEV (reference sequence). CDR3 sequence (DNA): TGTGCCAGCACCTTCCGGGGTTACACCGGGGAGCTGTTTTTT. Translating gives CASTFRGYTGELFF.

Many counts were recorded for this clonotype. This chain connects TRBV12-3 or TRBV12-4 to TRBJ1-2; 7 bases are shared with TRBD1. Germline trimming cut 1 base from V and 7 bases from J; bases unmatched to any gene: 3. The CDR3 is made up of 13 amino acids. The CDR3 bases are TGTGCCAGCAGTTTAGGACAGGGTGTTGGCTACACCTTC. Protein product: CASSLGQGVGYTF.

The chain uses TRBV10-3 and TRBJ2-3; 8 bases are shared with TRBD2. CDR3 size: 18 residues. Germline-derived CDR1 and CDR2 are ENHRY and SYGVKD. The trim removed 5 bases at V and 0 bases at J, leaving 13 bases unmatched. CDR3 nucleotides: TGTGCCATCAGTAGCCGGGAGGGGAGCGGCCTGAGCACAGATACGCAGTATTTT. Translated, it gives CAISSREGSGLSTDTQYF.

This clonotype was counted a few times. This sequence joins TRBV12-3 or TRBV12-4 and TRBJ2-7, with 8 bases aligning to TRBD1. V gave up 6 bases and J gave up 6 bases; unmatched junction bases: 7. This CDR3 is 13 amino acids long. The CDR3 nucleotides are TGTGCCAGCAGCCTAGGACAGGGTCCCGAGCAGTACTTC. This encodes CASSLGQGPEQYF.

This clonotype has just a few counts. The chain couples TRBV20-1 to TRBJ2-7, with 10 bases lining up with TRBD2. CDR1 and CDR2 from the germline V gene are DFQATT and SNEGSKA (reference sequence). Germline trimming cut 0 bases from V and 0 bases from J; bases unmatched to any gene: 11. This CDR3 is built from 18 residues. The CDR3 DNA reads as TGCAGTGCTAGAGACCTACTAGCGGGACTTGACTACTCCTACGAGCAGTACTTC. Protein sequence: CSARDLLAGLDYSYEQYF.

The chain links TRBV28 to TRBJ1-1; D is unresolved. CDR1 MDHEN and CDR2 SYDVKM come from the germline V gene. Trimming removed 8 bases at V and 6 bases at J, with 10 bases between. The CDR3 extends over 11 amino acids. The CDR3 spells CASGFGSEAFF. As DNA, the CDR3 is TGTGCCAGCGGGTTTGGGTCTGAAGCTTTCTTT.

The CDR3 here is CASTNFFSYEQYF. CDR3 bases: TGTGCCAGCACAAATTTTTTTTCCTACGAGCAGTACTTC. The chain has TRBV2 and TRBJ2-7; D call uncertain. This CDR3 has 13 amino acids. CDR1 and CDR2 (germline): SNHLY, FYNNEI. The germline V and J ends were trimmed by 7 bases and 1 base, with 11 bases remaining between them.

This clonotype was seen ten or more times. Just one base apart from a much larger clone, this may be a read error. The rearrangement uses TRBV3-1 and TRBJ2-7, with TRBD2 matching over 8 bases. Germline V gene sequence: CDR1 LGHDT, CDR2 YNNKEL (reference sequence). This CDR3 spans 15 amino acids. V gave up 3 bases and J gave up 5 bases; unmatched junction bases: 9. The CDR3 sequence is CASSHAGLATHEQYF. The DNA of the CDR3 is TGTGCCAGCAGCCATGCAGGACTAGCTACCCACGAGCAGTACTTC.

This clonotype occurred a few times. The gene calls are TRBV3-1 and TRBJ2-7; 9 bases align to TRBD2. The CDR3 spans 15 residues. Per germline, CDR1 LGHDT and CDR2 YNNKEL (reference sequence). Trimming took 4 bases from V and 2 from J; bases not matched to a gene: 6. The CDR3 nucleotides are TGTGCCAGCAGCCCTGCGGCGGGGGGGGCCTACGAGCAGTACTTC. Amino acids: CASSPAAGGAYEQYF.

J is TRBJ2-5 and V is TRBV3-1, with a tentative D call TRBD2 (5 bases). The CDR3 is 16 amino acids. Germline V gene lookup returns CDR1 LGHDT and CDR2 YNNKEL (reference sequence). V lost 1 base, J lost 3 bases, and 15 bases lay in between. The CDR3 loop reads CASSQGLRDGEETQYF. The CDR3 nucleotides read TGTGCCAGCAGCCAAGGACTCCGAGACGGGGAAGAGACCCAGTACTTC.

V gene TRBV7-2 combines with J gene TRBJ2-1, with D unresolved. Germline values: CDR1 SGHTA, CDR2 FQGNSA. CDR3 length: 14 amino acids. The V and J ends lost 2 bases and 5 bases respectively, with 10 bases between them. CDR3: CASSLIRSHNEQFF. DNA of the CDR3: TGTGCCAGCAGCTTAATAAGATCCCACAATGAGCAGTTCTTC.

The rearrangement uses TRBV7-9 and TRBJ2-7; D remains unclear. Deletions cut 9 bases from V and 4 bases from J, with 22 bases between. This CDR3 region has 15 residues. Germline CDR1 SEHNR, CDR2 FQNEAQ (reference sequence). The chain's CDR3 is CASNGPLNSLYEQYF. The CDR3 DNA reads TGTGCCAGTAACGGGCCACTTAACTCTCTATACGAGCAGTACTTC.

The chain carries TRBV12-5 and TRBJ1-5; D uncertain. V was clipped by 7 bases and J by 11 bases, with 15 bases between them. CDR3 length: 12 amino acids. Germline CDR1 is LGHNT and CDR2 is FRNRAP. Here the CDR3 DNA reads TGTGCTAGTGCTCCTTCCAAAGGAGCCCAGCATTTT. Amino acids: CASAPSKGAQHF.

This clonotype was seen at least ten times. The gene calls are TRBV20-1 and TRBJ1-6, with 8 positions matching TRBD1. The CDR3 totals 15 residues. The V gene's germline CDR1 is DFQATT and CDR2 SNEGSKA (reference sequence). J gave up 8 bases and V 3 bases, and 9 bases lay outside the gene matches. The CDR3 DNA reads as TGCAGTGCTAGGGGACAGGCGAGCCTCCATTCACCCCTCCACTTT. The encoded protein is CSARGQASLHSPLHF.

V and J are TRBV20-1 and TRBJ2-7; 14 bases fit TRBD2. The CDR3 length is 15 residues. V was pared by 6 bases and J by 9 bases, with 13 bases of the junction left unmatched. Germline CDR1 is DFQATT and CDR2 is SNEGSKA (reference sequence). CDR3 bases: TGCAGTGCCCCGACTAGCGGGAGGGGAAAACAAGGGCAGTACTTC. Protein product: CSAPTSGRGKQGQYF.

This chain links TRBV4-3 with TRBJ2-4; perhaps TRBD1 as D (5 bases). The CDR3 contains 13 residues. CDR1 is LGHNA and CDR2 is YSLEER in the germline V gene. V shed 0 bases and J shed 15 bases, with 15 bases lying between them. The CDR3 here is CASSQDPRASMYF. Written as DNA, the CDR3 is TGCGCCAGCAGCCAAGATCCCAGGGCGAGCATGTACTTC.

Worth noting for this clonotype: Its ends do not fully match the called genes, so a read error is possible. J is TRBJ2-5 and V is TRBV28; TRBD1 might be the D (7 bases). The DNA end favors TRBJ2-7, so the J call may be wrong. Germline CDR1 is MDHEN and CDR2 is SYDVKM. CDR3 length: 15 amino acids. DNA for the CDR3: TGTGCCAGCACTTTAGGGGGCCTAGCGAACTACGAGCAGTACTTC. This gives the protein CASTLGGLANYEQYF.

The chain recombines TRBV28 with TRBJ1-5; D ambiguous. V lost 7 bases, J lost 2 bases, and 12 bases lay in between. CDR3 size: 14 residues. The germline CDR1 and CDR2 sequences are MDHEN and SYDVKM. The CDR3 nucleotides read TGTGCCAGCAACCCCGGGTCCGGCAATCAGCCCCAGCATTTT. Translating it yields CASNPGSGNQPQHF.